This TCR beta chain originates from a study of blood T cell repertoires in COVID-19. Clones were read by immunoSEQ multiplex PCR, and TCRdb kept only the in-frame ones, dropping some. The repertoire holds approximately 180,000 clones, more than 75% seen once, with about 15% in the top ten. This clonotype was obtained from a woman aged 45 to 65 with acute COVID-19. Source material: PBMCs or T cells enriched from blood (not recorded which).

In DNA form, the CDR3 reads TGTGCCAGCAGCCCGGAGACTGGGAGGAATCAGCCCCAGCATTTT. It encodes CASSPETGRNQPQHF. The chain uses TRBV6-5 and TRBJ1-5, with unresolved D. Deletions cut 6 bases from V and 4 bases from J, with 16 bases between. This CDR3 spans 15 amino acids. Germline V gene lookup returns CDR1 MNHEY and CDR2 SVGAGI.